These 13 T cell receptor beta chains share one sample of origin, sequenced in a study of response to subunit inactivated influenza vaccine. TCRdb itself ran the RT-PCR reads through MiXCR, one entry per CDR3 protein. Seen here are about 650,000 distinct CDR3 sequences, 14% observed once, and the top ten hold less than 8.5%. Sequencing was performed on PBMCs from blood, taken 14 to 15 days before vaccination. The receptors come from a man between 45 and 60 years old who received an inactivated influenza vaccine.

This clonotype has a handful of counts. The V call is TRBV20-1, the J call TRBJ2-7; 11 positions agree with TRBD1. The CDR3 has 17 amino acids. With 1 base clipped from V and 3 bases from J, the junction kept 11 bases outside the gene matches. Germline CDR1 and CDR2: DFQATT and SNEGSKA (reference sequence). The CDR3, as DNA: TGCAGTGCTAGAGCTCAGGTACCGGGACAGGGGGACTACGAGCAGTACTTC. Translating gives CSARAQVPGQGDYEQYF.

This chain connects TRBV20-1 to TRBJ2-3; 10 bases align to TRBD2. The J segment lost 5 bases and the V segment lost 6 bases, leaving 8 bases of the junction unmatched. The V gene's germline CDR1 is DFQATT and CDR2 SNEGSKA (reference sequence). The CDR3 has 14 amino acids. The CDR3 loop is CSAPPSGRLDTQYF. CDR3 bases: TGCAGTGCACCGCCTAGCGGGAGATTAGATACGCAGTATTTT.

There are a few counts of this clonotype. The chain couples TRBV7-2 to TRBJ1-2, with D maybe TRBD1 (5 bases). The germline V gene encodes CDR1 SGHTA and CDR2 FQGNSA. Trimming left V 3 bases short and J 3 bases short, with 11 bases between. The CDR3 consists of 14 residues. CDR3 residues: CASSFQAGDYGYTF. In DNA, the CDR3 is TGTGCCAGCAGCTTCCAGGCGGGGGACTATGGCTACACCTTC. Together with reference TRBV7-2 and TRBJ1-2, the CDR3 gives the full variable domain: GAGVSQSPSNKVTEKGKDVELRCDPISGHTALYWYRQSLGQGLEFLIYFQGNSAPDKSGLPSDRFSAERTGGSVSTLTIQRTQQEDSAVYLCASSFQAGDYGYTFGSGTRLTVV.

This clonotype has a handful of counts. The rearrangement joins TRBV4-2 to TRBJ2-5; the D is unclear. Trimming stripped 3 bases from V and 0 bases from J, with 2 bases between. Germline CDR1 reads LGHNA; CDR2 reads YNFKEQ. This CDR3 comprises 12 residues. The CDR3 bases are TGTGCCAGCAGCCACGACCAAGAGACCCAGTACTTC. Its translation: CASSHDQETQYF.

The V call is TRBV7-8, the J call TRBJ2-7; D is perhaps TRBD1 (6 bases). CDR3 length equals 14 residues. Germline V gives CDR1 SGHVS, CDR2 FQNEAQ. With 3 bases removed from V and 3 bases from J, the gap between germline ends came to 12 bases. CDR3 nucleotide sequence: TGTGCCAGCAGCTTTCGGACAGTATTCTACGAGCAGTACTTC. It translates to CASSFRTVFYEQYF. Drawing the rest from reference TRBV7-8 and TRBJ2-7, the complete variable domain is GAGVSQSPRYKVAKRGQDVALRCDPISGHVSLFWYQQALGQGPEFLTYFQNEAQLDKSGLPSDRFFAERPEGSVSTLKIQRTQQEDSAVYLCASSFRTVFYEQYFGPGTRLTVT.

This clonotype was seen only a few times. V is TRBV28 and J is TRBJ2-1; 8 positions agree with TRBD2. Germline V gene sequence: CDR1 MDHEN, CDR2 SYDVKM. The CDR3 is made up of 16 amino acids. Trimming cost V 3 bases and J 4 bases; bases outside gene matches: 8. This chain's CDR3 is CASSFSTSGYYNEQFF. CDR3 DNA sequence: TGTGCCAGCAGTTTCTCTACTAGCGGATATTACAATGAGCAGTTCTTC.

This clonotype was found once. This chain uses TRBV6-1 with TRBJ1-2; D uncertain. This CDR3 has 16 amino acids. The V end was cut by 6 bases, the J end by 3 bases, with 20 bases between. The germline CDR1 and CDR2 sequences are MNHNS and SASEGT. This CDR3 is CASRAQAGLRDYGYTF. The CDR3 nucleotides read TGTGCCAGCAGGGCCCAGGCGGGTCTGCGTGACTATGGCTACACCTTC.

This clonotype occurred a few times. The chain links TRBV20-1 to TRBJ2-2; D perhaps matches TRBD2 (5 bases). The CDR3 extends over 15 amino acids. Trimming left V 4 bases short and J 3 bases short, with 15 bases between. The V gene's germline CDR1 is DFQATT and CDR2 SNEGSKA (reference sequence). DNA for the CDR3: TGCAGTGCTACGAACTACTTGAGGGACACCGGGGAGCTGTTTTTT. It specifies CSATNYLRDTGELFF.

This clonotype came up a few times. The chain recombines TRBV20-1 with TRBJ2-3, with TRBD2 matching over 7 bases. The CDR3 covers 14 residues. From germline, CDR1 is DFQATT and CDR2 SNEGSKA (reference sequence). The V segment lost 4 bases and the J segment 6 bases; nucleotides outside the gene matches: 10. The DNA of the CDR3 is TGCAGTGCTAATAGGCCTAGCGGAAGGGATACGCAGTATTTT. Its translation: CSANRPSGRDTQYF.

This clonotype was detected a few times. This rearrangement joins TRBV6-1 to TRBJ2-7, with D possibly called TRBD1 or TRBD2 (6 bases each). With 4 bases removed from V and 3 bases from J, the gap between germline ends came to 13 bases. CDR3 length: 14 residues. The germline V gene has CDR1 MNHNS and CDR2 SASEGT. DNA of the CDR3: TGTGCCAGCAGTGGAAGTGAGGGGGGCTACGAGCAGTACTTC. Its translation is CASSGSEGGYEQYF.

This clonotype has a handful of counts. This chain joins TRBV4-2 and TRBJ2-7, with D perhaps matching TRBD1 or TRBD2 (8 bases each). The V gene's germline CDR1 is LGHNA and CDR2 YNFKEQ. This CDR3 region has 15 residues. V was cut by 4 bases and J by 7 bases, with 20 bases left in between. The DNA of the CDR3 is TGTGCCAGCAGCCCAGCGGGGGACAGGATGCGAGAGCAGTACTTC. This sequence encodes CASSPAGDRMREQYF.

This clonotype occurred a few times. The chain combines TRBV20-1 with TRBJ2-7; TRBD2 matches 9 bases. V lost 4 bases to trimming and J lost 4 bases; unmatched junction nucleotides: 8. Germline assignment: CDR1 DFQATT and CDR2 SNEGSKA (reference sequence). The CDR3 covers 14 residues. The CDR3, as DNA: TGCAGTGCTATCCCGGCTAGCGGGGCGTACGAGCAGTACTTC. Amino acids: CSAIPASGAYEQYF.

This clonotype was detected many times. This chain links TRBV5-5 with TRBJ1-1; no reliable D call. The V end lost 5 bases, the J end lost 1 base, and 9 bases lay between the germline ends. Germline V gene lookup returns CDR1 SGHKS and CDR2 YYEKEE (reference sequence). The CDR3 has 13 amino acids. CDR3 residues: CASSPTPNTEAFF. The CDR3 DNA reads as TGTGCCAGCAGTCCCACACCGAACACTGAAGCTTTCTTT.